This TCR beta chain was identified in a study of T cells in Graves' hyperthyroidism and ophthalmopathy. Study outcomes and limitations: A 13 V-J signature model discriminated ophthalmopathy versus stable hyperthyroidism.

Regions amplified from RNA transcripts were the TCR beta CDR3 regions. Using the HTBI primer set, a first-round RT-PCR was run on the TCR CDR3. From the multiplex PCR reads, TCRdb called clonotypes with MiXCR, one entry per CDR3 protein. There are more than 500,000 distinct CDR3 sequences in the sample; roughly 14% occur only once, and 4% to 5.5% lies in the top ten. Trimming cost V 0 bases and J 10 bases, with 10 bases left between them. The CDR3 is 11 amino acids. CDR1 and CDR2 (germline): SQVTM, ANQGSEA. Ten or more counts support this clonotype. As yet, its antigen is unknown. V gene TRBV29-1 combines with J gene TRBJ2-7; tentative D call: TRBD1 (6 bases). The TCR comes from a woman aged 40 to 49 with Graves' ophthalmopathy. Sequencing used blood. CDR3 in amino acids: CSVEEGHGQYF. The CDR3 nucleotides read TGCAGCGTTGAAGAGGGACACGGACAGTACTTC.